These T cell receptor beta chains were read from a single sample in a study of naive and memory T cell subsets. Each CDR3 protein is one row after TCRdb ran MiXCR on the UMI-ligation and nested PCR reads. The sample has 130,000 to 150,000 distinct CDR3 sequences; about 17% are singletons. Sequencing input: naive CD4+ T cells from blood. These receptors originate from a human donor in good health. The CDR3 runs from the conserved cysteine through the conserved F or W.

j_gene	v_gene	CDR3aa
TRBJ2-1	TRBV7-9	CASSEKRGRRDRGDNEQFF
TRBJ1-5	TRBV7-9	CASSLALGGNQPQHF
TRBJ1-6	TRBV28	CASSFGRGGSYNSPLHF
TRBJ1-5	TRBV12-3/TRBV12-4	CASSWNRGRNQPQHF
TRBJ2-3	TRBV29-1	CSVRTGAWADTQYF
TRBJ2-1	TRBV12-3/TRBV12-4	CASSRTSGGLNEQFF
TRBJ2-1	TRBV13	CASSSLTSSGDPSYNEQFF
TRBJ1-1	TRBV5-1	CASSEQGGPEAFF
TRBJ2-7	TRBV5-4	CASSAAWTSGHYEQYF
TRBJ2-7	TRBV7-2	CASRLRGQGAEQYF
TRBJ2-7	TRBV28	CASSISGRPSYEQYF
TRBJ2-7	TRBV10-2	CASSGRATYSSYEQYF
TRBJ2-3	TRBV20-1	CSAPTGADTQYF
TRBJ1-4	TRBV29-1	CSVEPRGREKLFF
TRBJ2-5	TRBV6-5	CASSYSLVGETQYF
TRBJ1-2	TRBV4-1	CASSLPGLAVWGYTF
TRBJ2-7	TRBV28	CASHNQGGVYEQYF
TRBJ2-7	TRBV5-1	CASSLRQGAIEQYF
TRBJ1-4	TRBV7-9	CASSTRGGGAYEKLFF
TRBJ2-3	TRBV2	CASSYGQGGTDTQYF
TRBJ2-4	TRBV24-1	CATSDGNIQYF
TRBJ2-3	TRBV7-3	CASSLTRGEVDTQYF
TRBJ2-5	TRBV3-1	CASSQEYQETQYF
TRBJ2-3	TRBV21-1	CASINFTDTQYF
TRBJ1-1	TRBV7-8	CASSLAIKTLGQNTEAFF
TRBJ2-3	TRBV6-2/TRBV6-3	CASSLRLAGGFTDTQYF
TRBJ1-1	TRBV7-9	CASSLGGRRNTEAFF
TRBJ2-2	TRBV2	CASRDSGATGELFF
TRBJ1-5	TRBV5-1	CASSLWGAGEPQHF
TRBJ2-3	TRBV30	CAWRPLAGASYTQYF
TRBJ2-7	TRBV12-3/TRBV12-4	CASRGTGAYEQYF